The TCR beta chain described here comes from a study of T cell responses to AZD1222 COVID-19 vaccine. The germline gives CDR1 PRHDT, CDR2 FYEKMQ (reference sequence). Trimming cost V 5 bases and J 2 bases; bases outside gene matches: 6. CDR3 length: 14 residues. Libraries were prepared by immunoSEQ multiplex PCR; TCRdb keeps only in-frame clonotypes and omits some of them. The sample has over 130,000 clones; 80% to 95% are singletons. The receptor was isolated from an adult who received the AZD1222 COVID-19 vaccine. Material: peripheral blood, obtained 28 days after the second AZD1222 dose. The rearrangement links TRBV13 to TRBJ2-7; 7 bases fit TRBD2. CDR3 nucleotides: TGTGCCAGCAGCCCTGGACTAGGCGCCTACGAGCAGTACTTC. This codes for CASSPGLGAYEQYF.